These T cell receptor beta chains were read from a single sample in a study of CD8+CD57+ T cells in acquired aplastic anemia. TCRdb analysed the reads with MiXCR anew, one entry per CDR3 protein. Found here are about 130,000 distinct CDR3 sequences, around 48% of them singletons; the top ten hold 2% to 3%. Sequencing was performed on sorted CD4+, CD8+, or CD8+CD57+ T cells (not recorded which) from PBMCs. These TCRs come from a human donor in good health, serving as a control. CDR3s include the opening cysteine and the closing phenylalanine or tryptophan. The D gene is left open where the match is weak. Rows may omit the clone size; those that give it use once, few, many or a size class.

clone_size: .
d_call: TRBD2
v_call: TRBV9
cdr3_length: 15
j_call: TRBJ2-3
cdr3_aa: CASSASGSPGDTQYF
cdr3_nt: TGTGCCAGCAGCGCTAGCGGGAGCCCGGGAGATACGCAGTATTTT

clone_size: .
d_call: TRBD1
v_call: TRBV7-8
cdr3_length: 15
j_call: TRBJ2-3
cdr3_aa: CASSLGQGGTDTQYF
cdr3_nt: TGTGCCAGCAGCTTAGGGCAGGGGGGCACAGATACGCAGTATTTT

clone_size: .
d_call: TRBD2
v_call: TRBV11-2
cdr3_length: 16
j_call: TRBJ2-3
cdr3_aa: CASSPGTSGRTDTQYF
cdr3_nt: TGTGCCAGCAGCCCGGGGACTAGCGGACGAACAGATACGCAGTATTTT

clone_size: many
d_call: .
v_call: TRBV4-2
cdr3_length: 17
j_call: TRBJ1-2
cdr3_aa: CASSQDRVSPSNYGYTF
cdr3_nt: TGTGCCAGCAGCCAAGATCGGGTCAGCCCTTCTAACTATGGCTACACCTTC

clone_size: .
d_call: .
v_call: TRBV9
cdr3_length: 12
j_call: TRBJ2-3
cdr3_aa: CASSVTADTQYF
cdr3_nt: TGTGCCAGCAGCGTAACCGCGGATACGCAGTATTTT

clone_size: many
d_call: TRBD1
v_call: TRBV29-1
cdr3_length: 15
j_call: TRBJ2-7
cdr3_aa: CSVEDLRGPGYEQYF
cdr3_nt: TGCAGCGTTGAAGATCTAAGGGGGCCAGGCTACGAGCAGTACTTC

clone_size: many
d_call: TRBD2
v_call: TRBV20-1
cdr3_length: 10
j_call: TRBJ2-1
cdr3_aa: CSAGRGEQFF
cdr3_nt: TGCAGTGCCGGGAGGGGTGAGCAGTTCTTC

clone_size: many
d_call: .
v_call: TRBV6-4
cdr3_length: 16
j_call: TRBJ2-3
cdr3_aa: CASSNRGPTGTDTQYF
cdr3_nt: TGTGCCAGCAGTAACCGTGGGCCCACAGGCACAGATACGCAGTATTTT

clone_size: many
d_call: .
v_call: TRBV7-2
cdr3_length: 16
j_call: TRBJ2-7
cdr3_aa: CASSFGSGGGSYEQYF
cdr3_nt: .

clone_size: many
d_call: TRBD1
v_call: TRBV4-2
cdr3_length: 17
j_call: TRBJ2-1
cdr3_aa: CASSRGQGYGIYNEQFF
cdr3_nt: TGTGCCAGCAGCCGAGGACAGGGGTACGGTATATACAATGAGCAGTTCTTC

clone_size: many
d_call: TRBD1
v_call: TRBV3-1
cdr3_length: 15
j_call: TRBJ1-6
cdr3_aa: CASSQGDRGNSPLHF
cdr3_nt: TGTGCCAGCAGCCAAGGGGACAGGGGAAATTCACCCCTCCACTTT

clone_size: few
d_call: .
v_call: TRBV15
cdr3_length: 11
j_call: TRBJ2-3
cdr3_aa: CATSRTDTQYF
cdr3_nt: TGTGCCACCAGCAGAACAGATACGCAGTATTTT

clone_size: many
d_call: .
v_call: TRBV7-2
cdr3_length: 13
j_call: TRBJ1-2
cdr3_aa: CASSLGDYHGYTF
cdr3_nt: TGTGCCAGCAGCTTAGGGGACTACCATGGCTACACCTTC

clone_size: .
d_call: .
v_call: TRBV7-9
cdr3_length: 13
j_call: TRBJ1-4
cdr3_aa: CASSHRLPGKLFF
cdr3_nt: TGTGCCAGCAGCCATCGGCTACCGGGAAAACTGTTTTTT

clone_size: .
d_call: .
v_call: TRBV29-1
cdr3_length: 12
j_call: TRBJ1-2
cdr3_aa: CSVAYSQGGYTF
cdr3_nt: TGCAGCGTTGCCTATTCCCAAGGCGGCTACACCTTC

clone_size: once
d_call: .
v_call: TRBV5-5
cdr3_length: 13
j_call: TRBJ2-5
cdr3_aa: CASTVWVQETQYF
cdr3_nt: TGTGCCAGCACCGTGTGGGTACAAGAGACCCAGTACTTC

clone_size: .
d_call: TRBD2
v_call: TRBV20-1
cdr3_length: 15
j_call: TRBJ2-1
cdr3_aa: CSASLASGGNNEQFF
cdr3_nt: TGCAGTGCTAGTTTGGCTAGCGGGGGTAACAATGAGCAGTTCTTC

clone_size: many
d_call: TRBD2
v_call: TRBV20-1
cdr3_length: 16
j_call: TRBJ2-5
cdr3_aa: CSAHALAGAERETQYF
cdr3_nt: TGCAGTGCTCACGCACTAGCGGGGGCCGAGCGGGAGACCCAGTACTTC

clone_size: .
d_call: .
v_call: TRBV29-1
cdr3_length: 12
j_call: TRBJ2-7
cdr3_aa: CSVHQPGGEQYF
cdr3_nt: TGCAGCGTCCACCAGCCAGGGGGGGAGCAGTACTTC

clone_size: .
d_call: TRBD1
v_call: TRBV20-1
cdr3_length: 14
j_call: TRBJ1-1
cdr3_aa: CSAGQGDKNTEAFF
cdr3_nt: TGCAGTGCTGGACAGGGGGACAAGAACACTGAAGCTTTCTTT

clone_size: .
d_call: .
v_call: TRBV15
cdr3_length: 14
j_call: TRBJ1-5
cdr3_aa: CATSRHRDDQPQHF
cdr3_nt: TGTGCCACCAGTCGTCACAGGGACGATCAGCCCCAGCATTTT

clone_size: .
d_call: .
v_call: TRBV20-1
cdr3_length: 14
j_call: TRBJ1-1
cdr3_aa: CSANSWDQNTEAFF
cdr3_nt: TGCAGTGCTAACAGTTGGGACCAAAACACTGAAGCTTTCTTT

clone_size: .
d_call: .
v_call: TRBV20-1
cdr3_length: 12
j_call: TRBJ2-5
cdr3_aa: CSAMDGKETQYF
cdr3_nt: TGCAGTGCTATGGACGGCAAAGAGACCCAGTACTTC